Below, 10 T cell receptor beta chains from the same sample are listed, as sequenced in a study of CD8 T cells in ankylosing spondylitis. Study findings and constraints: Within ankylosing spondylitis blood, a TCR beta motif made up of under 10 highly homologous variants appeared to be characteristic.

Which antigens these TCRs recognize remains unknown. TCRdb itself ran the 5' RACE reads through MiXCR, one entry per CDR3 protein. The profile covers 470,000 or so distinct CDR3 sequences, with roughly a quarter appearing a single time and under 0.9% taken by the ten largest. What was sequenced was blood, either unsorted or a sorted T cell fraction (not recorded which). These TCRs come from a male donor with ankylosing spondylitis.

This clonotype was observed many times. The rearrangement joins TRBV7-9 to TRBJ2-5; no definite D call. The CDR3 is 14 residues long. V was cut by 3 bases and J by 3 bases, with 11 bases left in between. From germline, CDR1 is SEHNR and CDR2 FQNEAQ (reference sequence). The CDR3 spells CASSFAPDKETQYF. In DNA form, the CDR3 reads TGTGCCAGCAGCTTTGCCCCAGATAAAGAGACCCAGTACTTC. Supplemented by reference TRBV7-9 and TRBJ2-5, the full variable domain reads DTGVSQNPRHKITKRGQNVTFRCDPISEHNRLYWYRQTLGQGPEFLTYFQNEAQLEKSRLLSDRFSAERPKGSFSTLEIQRTEQGDSAMYLCASSFAPDKETQYFGPGTRLLVL.

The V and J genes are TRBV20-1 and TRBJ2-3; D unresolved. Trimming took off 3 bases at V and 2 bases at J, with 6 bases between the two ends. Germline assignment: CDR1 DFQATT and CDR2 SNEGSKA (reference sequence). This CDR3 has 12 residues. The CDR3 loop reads CSASGDTDTQYF. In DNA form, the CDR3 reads TGCAGTGCTAGTGGGGACACAGATACGCAGTATTTT.

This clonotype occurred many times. CDR3 DNA sequence: TGTGCCAGCAGCTACTTAGGAGTAGCGACTAAGTTCTTC. The encoded protein is CASSYLGVATKFF. The chain is built from TRBV11-2 and TRBJ2-1; TRBD2 is a possible D gene (5 bases). Trimming cost V 4 bases and J 14 bases, with 18 bases left between them. This CDR3 has 13 residues. CDR1 and CDR2 from the germline V gene are SGHAT and FQNNGV.

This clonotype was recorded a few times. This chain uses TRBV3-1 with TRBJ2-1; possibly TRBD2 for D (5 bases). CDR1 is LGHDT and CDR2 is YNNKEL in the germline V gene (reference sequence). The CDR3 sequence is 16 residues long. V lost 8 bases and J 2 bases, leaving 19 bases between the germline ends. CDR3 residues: CASSPLGSGAYNEQFF. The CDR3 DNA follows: TGTGCCAGCTCCCCCCTTGGGAGCGGCGCCTACAATGAGCAGTTCTTC.

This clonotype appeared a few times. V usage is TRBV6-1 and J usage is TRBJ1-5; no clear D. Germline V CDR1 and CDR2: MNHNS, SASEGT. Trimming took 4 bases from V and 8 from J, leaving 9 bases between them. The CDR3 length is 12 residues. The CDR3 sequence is CASSGPAEPQHF. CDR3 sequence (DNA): TGTGCCAGCAGTGGCCCGGCCGAGCCCCAGCATTTT.

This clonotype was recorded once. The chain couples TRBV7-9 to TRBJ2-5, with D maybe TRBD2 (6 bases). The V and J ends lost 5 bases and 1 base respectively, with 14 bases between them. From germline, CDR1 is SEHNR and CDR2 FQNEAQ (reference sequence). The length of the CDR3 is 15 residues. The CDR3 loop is CASSRYIAVQETQYF. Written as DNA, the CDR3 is TGTGCCAGCAGCCGCTATATAGCGGTCCAAGAGACCCAGTACTTC.

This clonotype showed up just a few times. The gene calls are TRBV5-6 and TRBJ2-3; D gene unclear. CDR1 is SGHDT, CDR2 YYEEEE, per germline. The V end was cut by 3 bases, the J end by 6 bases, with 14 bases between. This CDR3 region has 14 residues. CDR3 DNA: TGTGCCAGCAGCTCCCAGAGTGAGACGGATACGCAGTATTTT. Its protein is CASSSQSETDTQYF. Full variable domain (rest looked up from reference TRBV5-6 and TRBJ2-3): DAGVTQSPTHLIKTRGQQVTLRCSPKSGHDTVSWYQQALGQGPQFIFQYYEEEERQRGNFPDRFSGHQFPNYSSELNVNALLLGDSALYLCASSSQSETDTQYFGPGTRLTVL.

The CDR3 sequence: CSAPTAGTTDTQYF. The CDR3 DNA is TGCAGTGCTCCGACTGCGGGGACCACAGATACGCAGTATTTT. The chain couples TRBV20-1 to TRBJ2-3; D perhaps matches TRBD2 (6 bases). Germline V gene lookup returns CDR1 DFQATT and CDR2 SNEGSKA (reference sequence). Trimming stripped 5 bases from V and 2 bases from J, with 14 bases between. CDR3 size: 14 residues.

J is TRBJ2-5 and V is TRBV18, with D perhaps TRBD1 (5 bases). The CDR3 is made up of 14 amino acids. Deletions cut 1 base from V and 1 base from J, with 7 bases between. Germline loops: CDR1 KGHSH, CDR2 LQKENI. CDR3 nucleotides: TGTGCCAGCTCACCACTGGACATCCAAGAGACCCAGTACTTC. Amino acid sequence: CASSPLDIQETQYF.

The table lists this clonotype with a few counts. CDR3 bases: TGTGCCAGCAGTTTAAGGGTAATGGGTGAGCAGTTCTTC. Translation gives CASSLRVMGEQFF. The chain employs TRBV12-3 or TRBV12-4 and TRBJ2-1, with D uncertain. Trimming pared 2 bases from V and 9 bases from J, leaving 11 bases between. The CDR3 spans 13 residues.